A single T cell receptor (beta chain) is shown here with its context. The data stem from a study of blood T cell repertoires in COVID-19. As for the study in general: Spain, Italy and the United States supplied samples that represented acute and convalescent COVID-19. In each case, the material was cDNA or gDNA derived from T cells, B-cell-depleted T cells, or PBMCs.

Trimming left V 6 bases short and J 3 bases short, with 16 bases between. The CDR3 is 15 amino acids. CDR1 SNHLY and CDR2 FYNNEI come from the germline V gene. Per the authors' pipeline: Reference gene primer amplification gave estimated nucleated cell counts. Assay: immunoSEQ multiplex PCR; the TCRdb copy retains only in-frame clones and omits some. V and J calls and clone size are those listed in that table; D and trimming were worked out from the DNA. The sample includes a few hundred thousand clones, around 88% of them seen just once. The rearrangement joins TRBV2 to TRBJ2-3; D possibly corresponds to TRBD2 (6 bases). The source of this sequence is a woman in her 30s with COVID-19, enrolled during active disease. Sequencing input: peripheral blood. The CDR3 sequence is CASSREDRITDTQYF. The DNA of the CDR3 is TGTGCCAGCAGCAGGGAGGACCGTATTACAGATACGCAGTATTTT.